Listed below are T cell receptor beta chains from one sample, sequenced in a study of cytomegalovirus exposure and HLA in healthy donors. Measured with immunoSEQ multiplex PCR; TCRdb has only the in-frame clones, and not every one. The sample yields about 200,000 clones, roughly 84% seen once. Sample: PBMCs. The receptors were gathered from a young woman in good health and CMV-seropositive. Each CDR3 is given with its conserved first and last residue. A D gene is named only where the DNA matches it firmly. Expanded clones are given a class, and other clones once, few, many or no size at all.

>TRBV28|once|TRBD2|TRBJ2-5
CASSSPGLVVYGAQYF
TGTGCCAGCAGCTCTCCGGGACTAGTCGTTTACGGGGCCCAGTACTTC
>TRBV5-6|-|-|TRBJ2-2
CASRRPGRGGELFF
TGTGCCAGCAGAAGGCCAGGGCGGGGCGGGGAGCTGTTTTTT
>TRBV4-1|-|-|TRBJ1-1
CASSQQVKDTEAFF
TGCGCCAGCAGCCAACAGGTGAAGGACACTGAAGCTTTCTTT
>TRBV5-1|-|TRBD2|TRBJ2-1
CASSLVASGRAEQFF
TGCGCCAGCAGCTTGGTGGCTAGCGGGAGGGCTGAGCAGTTCTTC
>TRBV18|-|-|TRBJ2-3
CASSTRLSGITDTQYF
TGTGCCAGCTCAACCAGGCTTAGTGGAATCACAGATACGCAGTATTTT
>TRBV9|-|TRBD1|TRBJ2-7
CASSVAETGSYEQYF
TGTGCCAGCAGCGTAGCTGAGACAGGGTCCTACGAGCAGTACTTC
>TRBV11-2|-|-|TRBJ1-5
CASSPHPRDMDQPQHF
TGTGCCAGCAGCCCTCACCCCCGGGATATGGATCAGCCCCAGCATTTT
>TRBV27|-|TRBD2|TRBJ2-3
CASSALAVTSTDTQYF
TGTGCCAGCAGTGCTCTAGCGGTTACTAGCACAGATACGCAGTATTTT
>TRBV6-1|-|-|TRBJ1-5
CASRAWEEPQHF
TGTGCCAGCAGGGCTTGGGAGGAGCCCCAGCATTTT
>TRBV10-3|-|-|TRBJ1-5
CASGHGNQPQHF
TGTGCCAGCGGACACGGGAATCAGCCCCAGCATTTT
>TRBV10-3|-|TRBD2|TRBJ2-7
CAISGLAGPYEQYF
TGTGCCATCAGTGGGCTAGCGGGACCCTACGAGCAGTACTTC
>TRBV28|-|-|TRBJ2-7
CASRDTSTYEQYF
TGTGCCAGCAGGGACACTTCAACCTACGAGCAGTACTTC
>TRBV7-6|-|-|TRBJ1-5
CASSLVSNQPQHF
TGTGCCAGCAGCTTAGTGAGTAATCAGCCCCAGCATTTT
>TRBV2|-|-|TRBJ2-7
CASSEGPGVSYEQYF
TGTGCCAGCAGTGAAGGGCCGGGGGTGTCCTACGAGCAGTACTTC
>TRBV15|-|-|TRBJ2-7
CATSRDRNRAGYEQYF
TGTGCCACCAGCAGAGATCGGAACAGGGCCGGCTACGAGCAGTACTTC
>TRBV27|-|-|TRBJ2-3
CASARLGMTDTQYF
TGTGCCAGCGCGAGACTAGGGATGACAGATACGCAGTATTTT
>TRBV6-1|-|TRBD2|TRBJ2-7
CASTPGLSAYEQYF
TGTGCCAGCACCCCGGGACTATCCGCCTACGAGCAGTACTTC
>TRBV5-1|-|-|TRBJ2-7
CASSSRSGAYEQYF
TGCGCCAGCAGCAGCCGATCGGGGGCCTACGAGCAGTACTTC
>TRBV5-6|-|-|TRBJ1-1
CASSFGVVARAAFF
TGTGCCAGCAGCTTCGGAGTAGTGGCCAGGGCCGCTTTCTTT
>TRBV10-3|-|TRBD2|TRBJ2-1
CAIRSGSDNEQFF
TGTGCCATCAGAAGCGGGAGTGACAATGAGCAGTTCTTC
>TRBV28|-|TRBD2|TRBJ2-7
CASRGGIDGEQYF
TGTGCCAGCCGGGGGGGGATAGACGGGGAGCAGTACTTC
>TRBV28|-|-|TRBJ2-5
CASTERSLRETQYF
TGTGCCAGCACCGAAAGAAGCCTGCGGGAGACCCAGTACTTC
>TRBV7-8|-|TRBD1|TRBJ2-7
CASTPSGRDRGTYEQYF
TGTGCCAGCACCCCGTCCGGTCGGGACAGGGGGACCTACGAGCAGTACTTC
>TRBV9|once|TRBD1|TRBJ2-4
CASSVWDRVDIQYF
TGTGCCAGCAGCGTGTGGGACAGGGTGGACATTCAGTACTTC
>TRBV11-3|once|-|TRBJ2-7
CAGSTKERSETYEQYF
TGTGCCGGATCCACTAAAGAACGGAGCGAGACCTACGAGCAGTACTTC
>TRBV29-1|-|-|TRBJ2-7
CSVLTEISYEQYF
TGCAGCGTTTTAACAGAAATTTCCTACGAGCAGTACTTC